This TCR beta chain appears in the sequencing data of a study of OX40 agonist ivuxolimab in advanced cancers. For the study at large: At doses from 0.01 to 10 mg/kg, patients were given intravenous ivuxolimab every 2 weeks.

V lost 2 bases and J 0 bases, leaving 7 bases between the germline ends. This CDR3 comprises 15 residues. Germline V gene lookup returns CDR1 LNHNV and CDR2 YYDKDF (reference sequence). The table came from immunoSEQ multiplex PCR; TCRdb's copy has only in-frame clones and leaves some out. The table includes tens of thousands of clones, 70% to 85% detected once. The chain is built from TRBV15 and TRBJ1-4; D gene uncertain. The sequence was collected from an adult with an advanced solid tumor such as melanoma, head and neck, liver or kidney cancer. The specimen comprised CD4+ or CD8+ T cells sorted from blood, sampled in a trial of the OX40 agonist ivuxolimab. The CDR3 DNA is TGTGCCACCAGCAGATTAGGAACAACTAATGAAAAACTGTTTTTT. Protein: CATSRLGTTNEKLFF.